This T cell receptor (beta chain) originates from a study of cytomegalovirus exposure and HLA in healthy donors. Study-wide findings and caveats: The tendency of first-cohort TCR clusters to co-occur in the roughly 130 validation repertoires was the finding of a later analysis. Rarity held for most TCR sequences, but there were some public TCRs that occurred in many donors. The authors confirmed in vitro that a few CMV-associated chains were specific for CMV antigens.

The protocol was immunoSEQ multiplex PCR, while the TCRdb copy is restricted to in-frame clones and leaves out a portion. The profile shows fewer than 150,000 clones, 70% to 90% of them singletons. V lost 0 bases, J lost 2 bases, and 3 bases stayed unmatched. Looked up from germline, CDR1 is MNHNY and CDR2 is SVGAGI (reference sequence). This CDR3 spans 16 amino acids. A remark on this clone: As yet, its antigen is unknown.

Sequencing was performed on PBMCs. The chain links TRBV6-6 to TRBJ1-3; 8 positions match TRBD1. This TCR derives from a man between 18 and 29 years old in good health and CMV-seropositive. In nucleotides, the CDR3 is TGTGCCAGCAGTTACTCGATACAGGGGGCTGGAAACACCATATATTTT. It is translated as CASSYSIQGAGNTIYF.